The 17 T cell receptor beta chains reported below all come from one sample, sequenced in a study of PD-1 blockade in classical Hodgkin lymphoma. Only in-frame clones appear in the TCRdb table, and some are missing; sequencing was by immunoSEQ multiplex PCR. The data contain fewer than 35,000 clones, roughly nine tenths of them singletons. The time point is: cycle 4 day 1 (C4D1), after less than 7 weeks of nivolumab. There was relapse after autologous stem cell transplantation in every patient, and there was variation in brentuximab vedotin exposure. Investigators isolated CD4+ T cells from thawed PBMCs through magnetic negative selection. The sequences come from CD4+ T cells from blood, collected before the fourth cycle of nivolumab. These receptors originate from a human donor with classical Hodgkin lymphoma.

The rearrangement joins TRBV5-1 to TRBJ2-1; D is unclear. Germline-derived CDR1 and CDR2 are SGHRS and YFSETQ. The germline V and J ends were trimmed by 3 bases and 4 bases, with 5 bases remaining between them. This CDR3 contains 12 residues. The CDR3 spells CASSSNYNEQFF. The CDR3 region has the DNA TGCGCCAGCAGCTCTAATTACAATGAGCAGTTCTTC.

J is TRBJ1-3 and V is TRBV7-9, with D unclear. From germline, CDR1 is SEHNR and CDR2 FQNEAQ (reference sequence). The CDR3 is 14 amino acids. V was cut by 0 bases and J by 1 base, with 4 bases left in between. The DNA for the CDR3 is TGTGCCAGCAGCTTAGCCGGGTCTGGAAACACCATATATTTT. Protein: CASSLAGSGNTIYF. Complete variable domain (other parts from reference TRBV7-9 and TRBJ1-3): DTGVSQNPRHKITKRGQNVTFRCDPISEHNRLYWYRQTLGQGPEFLTYFQNEAQLEKSRLLSDRFSAERPKGSFSTLEIQRTEQGDSAMYLCASSLAGSGNTIYFGEGSWLTVV.

This rearrangement joins TRBV4-2 to TRBJ2-3, with D possibly being TRBD2 (6 bases). CDR1 is LGHNA, CDR2 YNFKEQ, per germline. CDR3 length: 16 amino acids. V was shortened by 0 bases and J by 3 bases, with 13 bases between the two germline ends. The CDR3 bases are TGTGCCAGCAGCCAAGATGGGGACTTGAGGACAGATACGCAGTATTTT. Its translation is CASSQDGDLRTDTQYF.

This rearrangement joins TRBV6-5 to TRBJ1-2, with a weak D call TRBD1 (5 bases). Germline CDR1 MNHEY, CDR2 SVGAGI. The V end was cut by 5 bases, the J end by 5 bases, with 6 bases between. The CDR3 covers 11 residues. The CDR3 DNA sequence: TGTGCCAGCAGTCGGGGGTATGGCTACACCTTC. This sequence encodes CASSRGYGYTF.

This chain uses TRBV30 with TRBJ1-6; perhaps TRBD1 as D (6 bases). Germline V gives CDR1 GTSNPN, CDR2 SVGIG (reference sequence). V was shortened by 8 bases and J by 7 bases, with 15 bases between the two germline ends. The length of the CDR3 is 13 residues. CDR3 region: CAGYRVWNSPLHF. The CDR3 DNA is TGTGCCGGCTACAGGGTATGGAATTCACCCCTCCACTTT.

DNA of the CDR3: TGCGCCAGCAGCCAAGATGGGGGACTAGCGGGGACCACGCAGTATTTT. Its translation is CASSQDGGLAGTTQYF. The V gene is TRBV4-1, the J gene TRBJ2-3; 13 bases match TRBD2. The germline V gene has CDR1 MGHRA and CDR2 YSYEKL. V lost 0 bases, J lost 9 bases, and 6 bases stayed unmatched. This CDR3 is 16 amino acids long.

The V and J genes are TRBV5-1 and TRBJ2-7; D unclear. V shed 0 bases and J shed 3 bases, with 4 bases lying between them. Germline CDR1 and CDR2: SGHRS and YFSETQ. This CDR3 comprises 12 residues. In DNA form, the CDR3 reads TGCGCCAGCAGCTTGGACAACTACGAGCAGTACTTC. Translated: CASSLDNYEQYF.

This clone appeared once. The V gene is TRBV18, the J gene TRBJ2-7, with D tentatively TRBD1 (6 bases). The germline V and J ends were trimmed by 0 bases and 2 bases, with 8 bases remaining between them. The CDR3 is 14 amino acids. Germline V CDR1 and CDR2: KGHSH, LQKENI. The CDR3 coding sequence is TGTGCCAGCTCACCACCCACAGGGACCTACGAGCAGTACTTC. The encoded protein is CASSPPTGTYEQYF.

V and J are TRBV5-1 and TRBJ2-1, with TRBD2 matching over 7 bases. V lost 2 bases, J lost 4 bases, and 0 bases stayed unmatched. From germline, CDR1 is SGHRS and CDR2 YFSETQ. The CDR3 is made up of 13 amino acids. This chain's CDR3 is CASSFSGYNEQFF. The DNA of the CDR3 is TGCGCCAGCAGCTTTAGCGGGTACAATGAGCAGTTCTTC.

CDR3 nucleotides: TGTGCCAGCAGCCCCGGGTGGAGCAACTCTGGGGCCAACGTCCTGACTTTC. Protein product: CASSPGWSNSGANVLTF. This sequence joins TRBV9 and TRBJ2-6; D call uncertain. V lost 4 bases to trimming and J lost 0 bases, with 14 bases between them. The V gene's germline CDR1 is SGDLS and CDR2 YYNGEE. The CDR3 length is 17 residues.

The CDR3, as DNA: TGTGCCAGCAGTCAAAGGGGTACCGAGCTGTTTTTT. Translating it yields CASSQRGTELFF. The V and J genes are TRBV6-5 and TRBJ2-2; weak D call: TRBD1 (5 bases). Germline V gives CDR1 MNHEY, CDR2 SVGAGI. V gave up 5 bases and J gave up 11 bases, with 12 bases separating them. The CDR3 contains 12 residues.

The V and J genes are TRBV10-1 and TRBJ2-7; D possibly matches TRBD1 or TRBD2 (5 bases each). There are 14 residues in the CDR3. Germline V gene data show CDR1 as WNHNN and CDR2 as SYGVQD (reference sequence). Deletions cut 3 bases from V and 6 bases from J, with 15 bases between. CDR3 bases: TGCGCCAGCAGTGAAAGGGACCCAAGGGGCGAGCAGTACTTC. Encoded protein: CASSERDPRGEQYF.

The rearrangement joins TRBV6-5 to TRBJ2-5, with D unresolved. Germline CDR1 is MNHEY and CDR2 is SVGAGI. CDR3 length equals 13 residues. The V gene lost 6 bases and the J gene lost 5 bases, with 13 bases spanning the gap. CDR3 region: CASRQPPVETQYF. CDR3 DNA sequence: TGTGCCAGCAGACAACCTCCTGTTGAGACCCAGTACTTC.

V is TRBV10-3 and J is TRBJ2-3, with TRBD1 matching 7 bases. In germline, CDR1 is ENHRY, CDR2 SYGVKD. The CDR3 is 16 amino acids. V gave up 4 bases and J gave up 5 bases; unmatched junction bases: 12. The CDR3 reads CAISAVGQVRKDTQYF. CDR3 sequence (DNA): TGTGCCATCAGTGCCGTAGGACAGGTGCGTAAAGATACGCAGTATTTT.

The V and J genes are TRBV27 and TRBJ2-7; D possibly corresponds to TRBD1 (6 bases). V lost 0 bases and J 4 bases, leaving 19 bases between the germline ends. Looked up from germline, CDR1 is MNHEY and CDR2 is SMNVEV (reference sequence). The CDR3 covers 17 residues. This chain's CDR3 is CASSLSGAGALKYEQYF. CDR3 in DNA: TGTGCCAGCAGTTTATCGGGGGCAGGGGCTTTAAAATACGAGCAGTACTTC.

V usage is TRBV6-1 and J usage is TRBJ1-1, with D possibly being TRBD1 (5 bases). This CDR3 spans 13 amino acids. V lost 7 bases, J lost 2 bases, and 11 bases lay in between. Germline V gene lookup returns CDR1 MNHNS and CDR2 SASEGT. In DNA, the CDR3 is TGTGCCAGCATCGTATGGGGCAACACTGAAGCTTTCTTT. Translating it yields CASIVWGNTEAFF.

The chain employs TRBV7-8 and TRBJ1-3; D remains unclear. CDR1 and CDR2 (germline): SGHVS, FQNEAQ. The CDR3 totals 14 residues. Trimming stripped 5 bases from V and 2 bases from J, with 10 bases between. The CDR3 bases are TGTGCCAGCAGCCAAACTACAGCTGGAAACACCATATATTTT. This sequence encodes CASSQTTAGNTIYF.